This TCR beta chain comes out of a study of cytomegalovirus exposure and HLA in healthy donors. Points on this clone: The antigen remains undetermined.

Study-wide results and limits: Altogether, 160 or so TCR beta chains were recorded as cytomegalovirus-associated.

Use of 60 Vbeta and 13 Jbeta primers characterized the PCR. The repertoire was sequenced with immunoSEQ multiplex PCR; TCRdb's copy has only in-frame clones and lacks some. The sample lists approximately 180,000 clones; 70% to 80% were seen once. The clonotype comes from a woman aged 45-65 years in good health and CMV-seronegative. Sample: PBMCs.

The CDR3 sequence: CASSLPDRDRAPCSYNEQFF. The CDR3 DNA is TGCGCCAGCAGCCTCCCAGACCGGGACAGGGCACCTTGCTCCTACAATGAGCAGTTCTTC. The V call is TRBV4-3, the J call TRBJ2-1; TRBD1 aligns across 9 bases. J lost 0 bases, V lost 4 bases, and 16 bases had no gene match. CDR1 is LGHNA and CDR2 is YSLEER in the germline V gene. CDR3 length equals 20 residues.